A single sample gave rise to the 20 T cell receptor beta chains below, sequenced in a study of cytomegalovirus exposure and HLA in healthy donors. PCR involved 60 Vbeta and 13 Jbeta primers. The table came from immunoSEQ multiplex PCR; TCRdb's copy has only in-frame clones and leaves some out. Of about 94,000 clones detected, over 65% appear once; the ten largest clones hold 9% to 12%. What was sequenced was PBMCs. These receptors originate from a human donor in good health.

V gene TRBV6-4 combines with J gene TRBJ2-1; D unclear. Germline assignment: CDR1 MRHNA and CDR2 SNTAGT. Trimming removed 6 bases at V and 6 bases at J, with 12 bases between. The CDR3 has 13 amino acids. CDR3 DNA sequence: TGTGCCAGCAGCCTCGCTACCGGCAATGAGCAGTTCTTC. Protein: CASSLATGNEQFF.

This clone was counted between two and nine times. The J gene is TRBJ1-2, the V gene TRBV6-5; 9 positions match TRBD1. Germline V gives CDR1 MNHEY, CDR2 SVGAGI. The length of the CDR3 is 14 residues. V was pared by 5 bases and J by 7 bases, with 8 bases of the junction left unmatched. DNA of the CDR3: TGTGCCAGCAGTGCCAGGGGACAGGGCGGTGGCTACACCTTC. It yields the protein CASSARGQGGGYTF.

The gene calls are TRBV19 and TRBJ1-6; 9 bases are a match to TRBD1. The CDR3 consists of 16 residues. From germline, CDR1 is LNHDA and CDR2 SQIVND (reference sequence). Germline trimming cut 3 bases from V and 7 bases from J; bases unmatched to any gene: 7. As DNA, the CDR3 is TGTGCCAGTAGTATCTTACAGGGGGCCGAGAATTCACCCCTCCACTTT. It encodes CASSILQGAENSPLHF.

The J gene is TRBJ1-3, the V gene TRBV15; D not resolved. V was trimmed by 0 bases and J by 0 bases, leaving 9 bases between them. Germline lookup yields CDR1 LNHNV and CDR2 YYDKDF (reference sequence). CDR3 length: 16 amino acids. CDR3 sequence (DNA): TGTGCCACCAGCAGAGATACGGGAGCCTCTGGAAACACCATATATTTT. Its translation: CATSRDTGASGNTIYF.

V and J are TRBV25-1 and TRBJ1-6; a possible D gene is TRBD1 (5 bases). The germline V gene encodes CDR1 MGHDK and CDR2 SYGVNS. This CDR3 has 13 residues. Trimming took 3 bases from V and 9 from J, leaving 9 bases between them. In nucleotides, the CDR3 is TGTGCCAGCAGTGACCGACAGTTTTCACCCCTCCACTTT. It codes for CASSDRQFSPLHF.

The chain has TRBV2 and TRBJ2-5, with a tentative D call TRBD2 (5 bases). CDR1 SNHLY and CDR2 FYNNEI come from the germline V gene. V lost 5 bases and J 0 bases, leaving 10 bases between the germline ends. This CDR3 region has 14 residues. CDR3 amino acids: CASSQDSHQETQYF. The CDR3 nucleotides are TGTGCCAGCAGTCAGGACTCCCACCAAGAGACCCAGTACTTC.

V usage is TRBV5-1 and J usage is TRBJ2-2; D is perhaps TRBD2 (6 bases). The V gene's germline CDR1 is SGHRS and CDR2 YFSETQ. The CDR3 extends over 15 amino acids. V was shortened by 4 bases and J by 0 bases, with 10 bases between the two germline ends. CDR3 protein: CASSPLASNTGELFF. CDR3 DNA: TGCGCCAGCAGCCCCCTAGCGTCGAACACCGGGGAGCTGTTTTTT. The whole variable domain, remainder taken from reference TRBV5-1 and TRBJ2-2, is KAGVTQTPRYLIKTRGQQVTLSCSPISGHRSVSWYQQTPGQGLQFLFEYFSETQRNKGNFPGRFSGRQFSNSRSEMNVSTLELGDSALYLCASSPLASNTGELFFGEGSRLTVL.

This chain joins TRBV9 and TRBJ2-5; D not resolved. With 4 bases removed from V and 0 bases from J, the gap between germline ends came to 10 bases. CDR1 SGDLS and CDR2 YYNGEE come from the germline V gene. The CDR3 loop spans 14 amino acids. This chain's CDR3 is CASSPSPNQETQYF. The DNA for the CDR3 is TGTGCCAGCAGCCCCTCCCCTAACCAAGAGACCCAGTACTTC.

The chain links TRBV5-4 to TRBJ2-1; the match to TRBD2 covers 12 bases. The V segment lost 3 bases and the J segment 4 bases; nucleotides outside the gene matches: 2. The CDR3 contains 15 residues. Germline V gene lookup returns CDR1 SGHNT and CDR2 YYREEE (reference sequence). The CDR3 DNA reads TGTGCCAGCAGCTCGACTAGCGGGGGTTACAATGAGCAGTTCTTC. Its protein product is CASSSTSGGYNEQFF.

The chain couples TRBV27 to TRBJ2-2; 11 bases fit TRBD2. Germline loops: CDR1 MNHEY, CDR2 SMNVEV (reference sequence). The CDR3 sequence is 17 residues long. Germline trimming cut 0 bases from V and 3 bases from J; bases unmatched to any gene: 3. The CDR3: CASSLSSSGGYTGELFF. Written as DNA, the CDR3 is TGTGCCAGCAGTTTATCGTCTAGCGGGGGGTACACCGGGGAGCTGTTTTTT.

In nucleotides, the CDR3 is TGTGCCAGCAGTGTCAGCCCAGCGGCCACCTACGAGCAGTACTTC. This codes for CASSVSPAATYEQYF. J is TRBJ2-7 and V is TRBV6-4; the D gene is possibly TRBD2 (5 bases). Trimming stripped 4 bases from V and 2 bases from J, with 15 bases between. The germline V gene encodes CDR1 MRHNA and CDR2 SNTAGT. CDR3 size: 15 residues.

The V and J genes are TRBV11-2 and TRBJ2-1, with TRBD2 matching over 8 bases. After removal of 4 bases from V and 8 bases from J, the junction contained 10 bases not matched to a gene. The CDR3 consists of 15 residues. Germline CDR1 and CDR2: SGHAT and FQNNGV. The CDR3 nucleotides read TGTGCCAGCAGCTCAGGACTAGCCTTGCGGGATGAGCAGTTCTTC. It yields the protein CASSSGLALRDEQFF.

The rearrangement uses TRBV5-4 and TRBJ1-2; no firm D call. Germline V lookup: CDR1 SGHNT, CDR2 YYREEE (reference sequence). The CDR3 extends over 14 amino acids. V lost 1 base and J lost 1, with 8 bases in between. CDR3 DNA: TGTGCCAGCAGCTTGCTGGGCAGTAACTATGGCTACACCTTC. Translating gives CASSLLGSNYGYTF. Full variable domain (outside the CDR3, taken from reference TRBV5-4 and TRBJ1-2): ETGVTQSPTHLIKTRGQQVTLRCSSQSGHNTVSWYQQALGQGPQFIFQYYREEENGRGNFPPRFSGLQFPNYSSELNVNALELDDSALYLCASSLLGSNYGYTFGSGTRLTVV.

This clone has a handful of counts. The chain uses TRBV11-3 and TRBJ2-1; 8 positions match TRBD2. After removal of 5 bases from V and 9 bases from J, the junction contained 9 bases not matched to a gene. The CDR3 contains 14 residues. Germline values: CDR1 SGHNT, CDR2 YENEEA. DNA for the CDR3: TGTGCCAGCAGCCCCCGAGGGACTAGTCTTGAGCAGTTCTTC. Its protein is CASSPRGTSLEQFF.

There are a few counts of this clone. The chain joins TRBV30 to TRBJ2-1; no reliable D call. The V gene's germline CDR1 is GTSNPN and CDR2 SVGIG (reference sequence). The CDR3 sequence is 15 residues long. Trimming took off 2 bases at V and 2 bases at J, with 13 bases between the two ends. In nucleotides, the CDR3 is TGTGCCTGGAGTCCGTACTTAGCTGCCTACAATGAGCAGTTCTTC. Its protein is CAWSPYLAAYNEQFF.

This clone came up once. This chain links TRBV29-1 with TRBJ1-2, with D unresolved. From germline, CDR1 is SQVTM and CDR2 ANQGSEA. This CDR3 contains 10 residues. With 1 base removed from V and 10 bases from J, the gap between germline ends came to 7 bases. CDR3 region: CSVEGLLYTF. Here the CDR3 DNA reads TGCAGCGTTGAAGGCCTACTCTACACCTTC.

The CDR3 protein is CASSASLDSQDQPQHF. In nucleotides, the CDR3 is TGTGCCAGCAGCGCGTCCCTAGACAGTCAAGATCAGCCCCAGCATTTT. The rearrangement uses TRBV7-9 and TRBJ1-5; tentative D call: TRBD1 (5 bases). This CDR3 is built from 16 residues. Germline V gene lookup returns CDR1 SEHNR and CDR2 FQNEAQ (reference sequence). V was shortened by 5 bases and J by 5 bases, with 19 bases between the two germline ends.

There are a few counts of this clone. The chain uses TRBV2 and TRBJ2-3; 8 bases line up with TRBD1. The V and J ends lost 9 bases and 2 bases, in that order; junction bases with no gene match: 4. The CDR3 is 13 residues long. Germline V lookup: CDR1 SNHLY, CDR2 FYNNEI. CDR3 nucleotides: TGTGCCAGTGACAGGGGAGTCACAGATACGCAGTATTTT. Residues: CASDRGVTDTQYF.

The chain is built from TRBV18 and TRBJ2-3; D remains ambiguous. The CDR3 is 14 residues long. CDR1 is KGHSH and CDR2 is LQKENI in the germline V gene. The V end was cut by 3 bases, the J end by 4 bases, with 11 bases between. CDR3 loop: CASSPVVSADTQYF. CDR3 DNA: TGTGCCAGCTCACCCGTGGTTAGTGCAGATACGCAGTATTTT. Drawing the rest from reference TRBV18 and TRBJ2-3, the complete variable domain is NAGVMQNPRHLVRRRGQEARLRCSPMKGHSHVYWYRQLPEEGLKFMVYLQKENIIDESGMPKERFSAEFPKEGPSILRIQQVVRGDSAAYFCASSPVVSADTQYFGPGTRLTVL.

As concerns this clone: A junction end diverges from the germline sequence, so it may reflect a read error. V usage is TRBV27 and J usage is TRBJ1-6; 9 nucleotides line up with TRBD1. The length of the CDR3 is 18 residues. Germline loops: CDR1 MNHEY, CDR2 SMNVEV (reference sequence). This CDR3 reads CASSPGTGSHSSNSPLHF. In DNA, the CDR3 is TGTGCCAGCAGTCCCGGGACAGGGTCTCATTCCTCTAATTCACCCCTCCACTTT.